These T cell receptor beta chains were read from a single sample in a study of Ad26.COV2.S vaccination and SARS-CoV-2 variants. Clones were sequenced by immunoSEQ multiplex PCR, and TCRdb holds only the in-frame ones, with some missing. This table holds about 470,000 clones, around 91% found once. Sequencing used peripheral blood, obtained in a trial of Ad26.COV2.S vaccine versus placebo. All receptors derive from a person aged 18-60 years who received the Ad26.COV2.S COVID-19 vaccine or a placebo. CDR3s include the opening cysteine and the closing phenylalanine or tryptophan. Fields, in order: clone size, J gene, CDR3 length, D gene, V gene, CDR3 protein, CDR3 DNA. D genes are given only for firm matches. Clone size is shown for a subset of rows, as once, few, many or a class of expanded clone.

clone size: NA; J gene: TRBJ2-1; CDR3 length: 17; D gene: TRBD2; V gene: TRBV7-9; CDR3 protein: CASLSGPTSGRGNEQFF; CDR3 DNA: TGTGCCAGCCTCTCTGGACCTACTAGCGGGAGAGGGAATGAGCAGTTCTTC
clone size: NA; J gene: TRBJ2-7; CDR3 length: 12; D gene: NA; V gene: TRBV29-1; CDR3 protein: CSVGQGIYEQYF; CDR3 DNA: TGCAGCGTGGGGCAGGGTATTTACGAGCAGTACTTC
clone size: NA; J gene: TRBJ1-5; CDR3 length: 14; D gene: NA; V gene: TRBV4-2; CDR3 protein: CASSQRDIGQPQHF; CDR3 DNA: TGTGCCAGCAGCCAACGGGACATTGGACAGCCCCAGCATTTT
clone size: NA; J gene: TRBJ2-7; CDR3 length: 15; D gene: NA; V gene: TRBV5-4; CDR3 protein: CASSVGTPGAYEQYF; CDR3 DNA: TGTGCCAGCAGCGTCGGGACCCCTGGGGCCTACGAGCAGTACTTC
clone size: NA; J gene: TRBJ2-1; CDR3 length: 16; D gene: NA; V gene: TRBV4-3; CDR3 protein: CASSTQRAFLHSFLFF; CDR3 DNA: TGCGCCAGCAGCACCCAGCGGGCGTTTCTCCACAGCTTTTTGTTCTTC
clone size: NA; J gene: TRBJ2-1; CDR3 length: 13; D gene: NA; V gene: TRBV28; CDR3 protein: CASSLSLAGEQFF; CDR3 DNA: TGTGCCAGCAGTTTATCCCTAGCAGGCGAGCAGTTCTTC
clone size: NA; J gene: TRBJ2-2; CDR3 length: 16; D gene: TRBD2; V gene: TRBV5-1; CDR3 protein: CASSLEGLSNTGELFF; CDR3 DNA: TGCGCCAGCAGCCTGGAGGGACTATCCAACACCGGGGAGCTGTTTTTT
clone size: few; J gene: TRBJ1-5; CDR3 length: 15; D gene: TRBD1; V gene: TRBV4-1; CDR3 protein: CASSQENRGNQPQHF; CDR3 DNA: TGCGCCAGCAGCCAAGAGAACAGGGGGAATCAGCCCCAGCATTTT
clone size: NA; J gene: TRBJ2-5; CDR3 length: 15; D gene: TRBD2; V gene: TRBV10-3; CDR3 protein: CAISELGTIQETQYF; CDR3 DNA: TGTGCCATCAGTGAATTAGGGACTATACAAGAGACCCAGTACTTC
clone size: NA; J gene: TRBJ2-2; CDR3 length: 14; D gene: NA; V gene: TRBV7-3; CDR3 protein: CASSLTQNTGEKFF; CDR3 DNA: TGTGCCAGCAGCTTAACCCAGAACACCGGGGAGAAGTTTTTT
clone size: NA; J gene: TRBJ2-7; CDR3 length: 12; D gene: NA; V gene: TRBV6-2/TRBV6-3; CDR3 protein: CASSYPNREQYF; CDR3 DNA: TGTGCCAGCAGTTACCCCAATCGTGAGCAGTACTTC
clone size: NA; J gene: TRBJ2-2; CDR3 length: 16; D gene: NA; V gene: TRBV5-4; CDR3 protein: CASSISSRANTGELFF; CDR3 DNA: TGTGCCAGCAGCATTTCATCCAGGGCGAACACCGGGGAGCTGTTTTTT
clone size: NA; J gene: TRBJ1-6; CDR3 length: 12; D gene: NA; V gene: TRBV28; CDR3 protein: CASSLSVSSLHF; CDR3 DNA: TGTGCCAGCAGTTTATCAGTCTCATCCCTCCACTTT
clone size: NA; J gene: TRBJ2-3; CDR3 length: 17; D gene: TRBD1; V gene: TRBV23-1; CDR3 protein: CASKQTGTGGGTDTQYF; CDR3 DNA: TGCGCCAGCAAACAAACGGGGACAGGGGGCGGCACAGATACGCAGTATTTT
clone size: NA; J gene: TRBJ2-1; CDR3 length: 16; D gene: NA; V gene: TRBV5-1; CDR3 protein: CASSRRSTRLYNEQFF; CDR3 DNA: TGCGCCAGCAGCCGGCGGTCCACTCGCCTCTACAATGAGCAGTTCTTC
clone size: NA; J gene: TRBJ2-7; CDR3 length: 16; D gene: TRBD2; V gene: TRBV6-6; CDR3 protein: CASSYSGTSGGYEQYF; CDR3 DNA: TGTGCCAGCAGTTACTCGGGGACTAGCGGGGGGTACGAGCAGTACTTC
clone size: NA; J gene: TRBJ2-2; CDR3 length: 19; D gene: NA; V gene: TRBV5-3; CDR3 protein: CARSSRSGSEGTYTGELFF; CDR3 DNA: TGTGCCAGAAGCTCTCGGTCCGGTTCAGAGGGAACTTACACCGGGGAGCTGTTTTTT